This T cell receptor beta chain emerged from a study of blood T cell repertoires in COVID-19. About the research overall: The study drew acute and convalescent COVID-19 samples from the United States, Italy and Spain. PBMCs, B-cell-depleted T cells, or T cells were the source of the cDNA or gDNA that made up the material.

The CDR3 runs 12 residues. Per the germline V gene, CDR1 is SGHTA and CDR2 is FQGNSA. The V gene lost 4 bases and the J gene lost 4 bases, with 5 bases spanning the gap. As handled by the study authors: Estimation of nucleated cell counts relied on the amplification of reference gene primers. TCRdb's copy holds only in-frame clones and misses some; the assay was immunoSEQ multiplex PCR. Clone size and the V and J calls come from that table; the DNA yielded D and trimming. The sample shows 93,000 or so clones, over 75% of them seen only once. The genes are TRBV7-2 and TRBJ1-5; D gene uncertain. This receptor was taken from a human donor in a cohort sampled during active or convalescent COVID-19. Material for sequencing was peripheral blood. This chain's CDR3 is CASSSLNQPQHF. The CDR3 bases are TGTGCCAGCAGCTCTCTTAATCAGCCCCAGCATTTT.